This T cell receptor beta chain was identified in a study of blood T cell repertoires in COVID-19. All recovered Cohort 3 donors got two negative PCRs, got clearance, or saw symptom resolution. Between the trimmed V and J ends, which lost 4 bases and 4 bases, there was a span of 7 bases. The CDR3 has 13 residues. The method was immunoSEQ multiplex PCR; TCRdb's version includes in-frame clones alone and lacks a portion of them. The data show approximately 400,000 clones, more than 75% seen once. Sequencing used PBMCs or T cells enriched from blood (not recorded which). This sequence was found in a woman aged 18 to 35 who had recovered from COVID-19. The chain is built from TRBV12-3 or TRBV12-4 and TRBJ2-2; possible D gene TRBD2, 5 bases. Here the CDR3 DNA reads TGTGCCAGCAGTTCTGGGAGCACCGGGGAGCTGTTTTTT. Its protein is CASSSGSTGELFF.